A selection of T cell receptor beta chains follows, all from one sample in a study of blood T cells in healthy people across ages. Using its own MiXCR run on the 5' RACE reads, TCRdb lists one record per CDR3 protein. The sample shows 450,000 to 600,000 distinct CDR3 sequences, about 26% of them seen only once. The same specimen was also included in a second study, on T cells of mothers and their children.

Specimen: blood. These receptors originate from a boy aged 2 to 10 in good health. CDR3s include the opening cysteine and the closing phenylalanine or tryptophan. A D gene is named only where the DNA matches it firmly. Part of the rows lack a size; the others show once, few, many or a class for expanded clones.

V	J	D	size	CDR3	DNA
TRBV20-1	TRBJ2-3	-	once	CSARLVTKELQYF	TGCAGTGCTAGGCTGGTGACTAAAGAACTGCAGTATTTT
TRBV3-1	TRBJ2-5	TRBD1	-	CASSQGTGGWETQYF	TGTGCCAGCAGCCAAGGGACAGGGGGTTGGGAGACCCAGTACTTC
TRBV12-3/TRBV12-4	TRBJ2-7	TRBD1	many	CASSFNRGRESYEQYF	TGTGCCAGCAGTTTCAACAGGGGGAGAGAATCCTACGAGCAGTACTTC
TRBV6-5	TRBJ2-6	-	-	CASSYTAGALSGANVLTF	TGTGCCAGCAGTTACACGGCAGGGGCACTCTCTGGGGCCAACGTCCTGACTTTC
TRBV27	TRBJ1-2	-	-	CASSLSQGDGYTF	TGTGCCAGCAGTTTAAGTCAGGGCGACGGCTACACCTTC
TRBV4-1	TRBJ1-4	-	-	CASSQNWGYFEKLFF	TGCGCCAGCAGCCAAAACTGGGGGTACTTCGAAAAACTGTTTTTT
TRBV29-1	TRBJ2-2	-	-	CSVRDTGELFF	TGCAGCGTTAGAGACACCGGGGAGCTGTTTTTT
TRBV7-2	TRBJ2-5	-	-	CASSLQGGQETQYF	TGTGCCAGCAGCTTACAGGGGGGTCAAGAGACCCAGTACTTC
TRBV10-3	TRBJ2-4	TRBD2	-	CAISTTTSDIQYF	TGTGCCATCAGTACTACGACTAGCGACATTCAGTACTTC
TRBV10-3	TRBJ2-5	-	-	CATAFGAPSYNEQYF	TGTGCCACTGCATTCGGCGCCCCCTCCTACAATGAGCAGTACTTC
TRBV7-9	TRBJ2-6	-	few	CASSFPSSGANVLTF	TGTGCCAGCAGCTTTCCCAGCTCTGGGGCCAACGTCCTGACTTTC
TRBV7-2	TRBJ2-4	TRBD1	many	CASSSTGGAAKNIQYF	TGTGCCAGCAGCTCTACAGGGGGCGCAGCCAAAAACATTCAGTACTTC
TRBV6-2/TRBV6-3	TRBJ2-7	TRBD1	many	CASSSHIRDRTYEQYF	TGTGCCAGCAGTTCACACATCCGGGACAGAACCTACGAGCAGTACTTC
TRBV7-2	TRBJ2-7	-	few	CASSIRSGDEQYF	TGTGCCAGCAGCATTAGGTCCGGAGACGAGCAGTACTTC
TRBV6-6	TRBJ1-4	-	-	CASSYRQGWEKLFF	TGTGCCAGCAGTTACCGCCAGGGTTGGGAAAAACTGTTTTTT
TRBV6-5	TRBJ2-5	TRBD1	many	CASRPGTGGWKTQYF	TGTGCCAGCAGACCCGGGACAGGGGGCTGGAAGACCCAGTACTTC
TRBV6-5	TRBJ2-3	-	-	CASSYFRSGYTDTQYF	TGTGCCAGCAGTTACTTCAGGTCAGGGTATACAGATACGCAGTATTTT
TRBV29-1	TRBJ2-7	-	-	CSVARALSHEQYF	TGCAGCGTTGCCAGGGCCCTCTCCCACGAGCAGTACTTC
TRBV4-1	TRBJ2-1	-	-	CASSQGRQSSYNEQFF	TGCGCCAGCAGCCAAGGACGACAGAGCTCCTACAATGAGCAGTTCTTC
TRBV4-3	TRBJ2-1	TRBD1	-	CASSQQTGAMYNEQFF	TGCGCCAGCAGCCAACAGACAGGGGCTATGTACAATGAGCAGTTCTTC
TRBV29-1	TRBJ2-3	-	-	CSVRDGGDTQYF	TGCAGCGTACGGGACGGGGGAGATACGCAGTATTTT
TRBV20-1	TRBJ2-3	TRBD2	many	CSAPLSGRYDTQYF	TGCAGTGCCCCACTCAGCGGGAGATATGATACGCAGTATTTT
TRBV12-3/TRBV12-4	TRBJ2-5	TRBD2	many	CASRLSGRSKTQYF	TGTGCCAGCAGGCTCAGCGGGAGGAGTAAGACCCAGTACTTC
TRBV12-3/TRBV12-4	TRBJ1-4	TRBD1	-	CASSLKGSRGEKLFF	TGTGCCAGCAGTTTAAAGGGGTCCAGGGGGGAAAAACTGTTTTTT
TRBV6-5	TRBJ1-6	TRBD1	-	CAGSLGQGLSSPLHF	TGTGCCGGCAGTTTGGGACAGGGATTGTCTTCACCCCTCCACTTT
TRBV4-3	TRBJ2-1	-	few	CASSPYPLAENEQFF	TGCGCCAGCAGCCCATACCCTCTCGCGGAGAATGAGCAGTTCTTC
TRBV13	TRBJ2-7	-	many	CASSLGGNYEQYF	TGTGCCAGCAGCTTAGGCGGCAACTACGAGCAGTACTTC
TRBV24-1	TRBJ2-1	TRBD1	-	CATSDSGTGGYNEQFF	TGTGCCACCAGTGATTCAGGGACAGGGGGGTACAATGAGCAGTTCTTC
TRBV19	TRBJ2-4	TRBD1	-	CASSNRGRNIQYF	TGTGCCAGTAGTAACAGGGGGCGGAACATTCAGTACTTC
TRBV11-2	TRBJ2-5	TRBD1	few	CASSPQGALQETQYF	TGTGCCAGCAGTCCACAGGGGGCCCTCCAAGAGACCCAGTACTTC
TRBV12-3/TRBV12-4	TRBJ1-4	-	few	CASSSAAANEKLFF	TGTGCCAGCAGTTCAGCGGCAGCTAATGAAAAACTGTTTTTT
TRBV12-3/TRBV12-4	TRBJ2-2	-	-	CASSYRAGELFF	TGTGCCAGCAGTTACAGGGCCGGGGAGCTGTTTTTT
TRBV7-9	TRBJ2-1	-	-	CASSGWTGGTIAGGWQQFF	TGTGCCAGCAGCGGCTGGACAGGGGGCACAATAGCGGGAGGATGGCAGCAGTTCTTC